What follows are 7 T cell receptor beta chains derived from one specimen sequenced in a study of blood T cell repertoires in COVID-19. Sequencing was performed with immunoSEQ multiplex PCR; in TCRdb, only in-frame clones are kept and a portion is missing. The sample gives 100,000 to 150,000 clones, over 70% of which show up once; 3.5% to 4.5% is in the top ten. Sequencing was done on a sample of peripheral blood. These receptors all come from a woman in her forties or fifties with acute or convalescent COVID-19.

J is TRBJ1-1 and V is TRBV11-2; perhaps TRBD1 as D (6 bases). V lost 5 bases to trimming and J lost 7 bases, with 17 bases between them. The germline V gene encodes CDR1 SGHAT and CDR2 FQNNGV. This CDR3 contains 14 residues. The CDR3 region has the DNA TGTGCCAGCAGCCCCGGGCAGACCAGGGGTGAAGCTTTCTTT. It specifies CASSPGQTRGEAFF.

The chain employs TRBV5-4 and TRBJ2-5, with 8 positions matching TRBD2. V trimming: 4 bases; J trimming: 5 bases; junction bases outside the gene matches: 10. Germline V gives CDR1 SGHNT, CDR2 YYREEE (reference sequence). The length of the CDR3 is 15 residues. CDR3 bases: TGTGCCAGCAGCCCGCCGGGAGGGGGACGGGAGACCCAGTACTTC. This sequence encodes CASSPPGGGRETQYF.

This clone was observed once. CDR3 DNA: TGCGCCAGCAGTGAGTCAAATTCTTTTGGCTACACCTTC. This gives the protein CASSESNSFGYTF. This sequence joins TRBV10-2 and TRBJ1-2; D remains ambiguous. The germline gives CDR1 WSHSY, CDR2 SAAADI. V lost 0 bases and J 7 bases, leaving 9 bases between the germline ends. The CDR3 runs to 13 residues.

The rearrangement links TRBV6-1 to TRBJ2-1, with TRBD2 matching 11 bases. CDR1 and CDR2 from the germline V gene are MNHNS and SASEGT. CDR3 size: 15 residues. The trim removed 2 bases at V and 6 bases at J, leaving 3 bases unmatched. The CDR3 loop reads CASSEFSGGANEQFF. In DNA, the CDR3 is TGTGCCAGCAGTGAATTTAGCGGGGGGGCCAATGAGCAGTTCTTC.

The chain links TRBV5-1 to TRBJ1-2; D remains ambiguous. CDR1 is SGHRS, CDR2 YFSETQ, per germline. V was shortened by 1 base and J by 1 base, with 14 bases between the two germline ends. The CDR3 extends over 16 amino acids. The CDR3 nucleotides read TGCGCCAGCAGCTTGTGGTCGAAAGTTAGTAACTATGGCTACACCTTC. This encodes CASSLWSKVSNYGYTF.

CDR3 sequence (DNA): TGTGCCAGCTCACCACAGGGGTTGGAGACCCAGTACTTC. Translation gives CASSPQGLETQYF. The chain is built from TRBV18 and TRBJ2-5; D possibly corresponds to TRBD1 (5 bases). This CDR3 is built from 13 residues. In germline, CDR1 is KGHSH, CDR2 LQKENI. Trimming took off 1 base at V and 5 bases at J, with 8 bases between the two ends.

This clone was seen only a few times. This chain uses TRBV10-3 with TRBJ2-3; the D gene is possibly TRBD2 (6 bases). Germline V gene sequence: CDR1 ENHRY, CDR2 SYGVKD. This CDR3 region has 13 residues. V lost 6 bases and J lost 3, with 10 bases in between. CDR3 nucleotide sequence: TGTGCCATCAGGGCTAGCGAGACAGATACGCAGTATTTT. Translation gives CAIRASETDTQYF.